The 20 T cell receptor beta chains reported below all come from one sample, sequenced in a study of cytomegalovirus exposure and HLA in healthy donors. Both 60 Vbeta primers and 13 Jbeta primers went into the PCR. Using immunoSEQ multiplex PCR, the repertoire was profiled, and TCRdb retains in-frame clones only, with some absent. The table shows some 110,000 clones, with about four fifths occurring only once. Sequences were obtained from PBMCs. Receptor source: a man aged 25 to 45 in good health and CMV-seropositive.

The gene calls are TRBV29-1 and TRBJ1-2; a possible D gene is TRBD1 (5 bases). Trimming shortened V by 4 bases and J by 5 bases, and 14 bases separated the two germline ends. The CDR3 has 13 amino acids. Germline V gene sequence: CDR1 SQVTM, CDR2 ANQGSEA. The CDR3 nucleotides read TGCAGCGTTGGGAGCAGGGTTGGGTATGGCTACACCTTC. Translating it yields CSVGSRVGYGYTF.

This clone was found a few times. The rearrangement uses TRBV7-2 and TRBJ2-6, with D perhaps matching TRBD1 (5 bases). Germline assignment: CDR1 SGHTA and CDR2 FQGNSA. The V gene lost 2 bases and the J gene lost 0 bases, with 14 bases spanning the gap. The CDR3 length is 18 residues. The CDR3 reads CASSLSPRVSSGANVLTF. In nucleotides, the CDR3 is TGTGCCAGCAGCTTAAGTCCCAGGGTCAGCTCTGGGGCCAACGTCCTGACTTTC.

This clone occurred a few times. The chain is built from TRBV19 and TRBJ2-1, with 9 bases matching TRBD2. The CDR3 covers 15 residues. After removal of 5 bases from V and 6 bases from J, the junction contained 8 bases not matched to a gene. Germline V gene sequence: CDR1 LNHDA, CDR2 SQIVND (reference sequence). The CDR3, as DNA: TGTGCCAGTAGTGCCCTAGCGGGGCCAATCAATGAGCAGTTCTTC. This encodes CASSALAGPINEQFF.

The V call is TRBV7-9, the J call TRBJ2-3, with D possibly TRBD1 on 5 matching bases. The germline CDR1 and CDR2 sequences are SEHNR and FQNEAQ (reference sequence). The CDR3 has 14 amino acids. Trimming left V 8 bases short and J 2 bases short, with 14 bases between. This CDR3 reads CASQPGRDTDTQYF. The CDR3 nucleotides are TGTGCCAGCCAGCCGGGCAGGGACACAGATACGCAGTATTTT.

The rearrangement joins TRBV18 to TRBJ2-1, with 8 nucleotides matching TRBD2. CDR3 length equals 13 residues. Unmatched junction bases numbered 2, after V lost 4 bases and J lost 6 bases. Germline V lookup: CDR1 KGHSH, CDR2 LQKENI. The CDR3 loop is CASSLLAANEQFF. CDR3 in DNA: TGTGCCAGCTCACTACTAGCGGCCAATGAGCAGTTCTTC.

This chain connects TRBV28 to TRBJ2-7, with D perhaps matching TRBD1 (6 bases). V was pared by 3 bases and J by 6 bases, with 15 bases between. The length of the CDR3 is 14 residues. CDR1 and CDR2 from the germline V gene are MDHEN and SYDVKM. The CDR3: CASSLAGDPSEQYF. CDR3 in DNA: TGTGCCAGCAGTTTGGCAGGGGACCCTTCCGAGCAGTACTTC.

In DNA, the CDR3 is TGCAGCGTTTTTGGGACAAATTATAGCAATCAGCCCCAGCATTTT. It translates to CSVFGTNYSNQPQHF. The V call is TRBV29-1, the J call TRBJ1-5; a possible D gene is TRBD1 (6 bases). CDR1 and CDR2 (germline): SQVTM, ANQGSEA. The CDR3 extends over 15 amino acids. Trimming left V 5 bases short and J 0 bases short, with 14 bases between. The variable domain in full, with the rest retrieved from reference TRBV29-1 and TRBJ1-5, is SAVISQKPSRDICQRGTSLTIQCQVDSQVTMMFWYRQQPGQSLTLIATANQGSEATYESGFVIDKFPISRPNLTFSTLTVSNMSPEDSSIYLCSVFGTNYSNQPQHFGDGTRLSIL.

The chain is built from TRBV19 and TRBJ1-2; D is undetermined. Trimming pared 5 bases from V and 7 bases from J, leaving 11 bases between. Germline assignment: CDR1 LNHDA and CDR2 SQIVND (reference sequence). The CDR3 has 12 amino acids. In DNA, the CDR3 is TGTGCCAGTAGTGCCCGGGGTCGTGGCTACACCTTC. Its protein product is CASSARGRGYTF.

V gene TRBV11-2 combines with J gene TRBJ2-1, with 9 bases matching TRBD2. Germline V gives CDR1 SGHAT, CDR2 FQNNGV. V trimming: 5 bases; J trimming: 7 bases; junction bases outside the gene matches: 9. The CDR3 runs 15 residues. CDR3 in amino acids: CASSTHSGSSNEQFF. The CDR3 DNA reads TGTGCCAGCAGCACTCATAGCGGGAGCTCAAATGAGCAGTTCTTC.

The chain couples TRBV11-2 to TRBJ2-1; 13 bases align to TRBD2. Germline CDR1 and CDR2: SGHAT and FQNNGV. After removal of 11 bases from V and 8 bases from J, the junction contained 9 bases not matched to a gene. The CDR3 has 14 residues. The CDR3 loop reads CAGQRTSGSDEQFF. The CDR3, as DNA: TGTGCCGGGCAGAGGACTAGCGGGAGCGATGAGCAGTTCTTC. Together with reference TRBV11-2 and TRBJ2-1, the CDR3 gives the full variable domain: EAGVAQSPRYKIIEKRQSVAFWCNPISGHATLYWYQQILGQGPKLLIQFQNNGVVDDSQLPKDRFSAERLKGVDSTLKIQPAKLEDSAVYLCAGQRTSGSDEQFFGPGTRLTVL.

This sequence joins TRBV6-6 and TRBJ2-3; tentative D call: TRBD2 (6 bases). CDR1 and CDR2 from the germline V gene are MNHNY and SVGAGI (reference sequence). V lost 4 bases to trimming and J lost 5 bases, with 7 bases between them. This CDR3 comprises 12 residues. The CDR3, as DNA: TGTGCCAGCAGTTGGGGAGGAGATACGCAGTATTTT. It translates to CASSWGGDTQYF.

The chain links TRBV27 to TRBJ1-2, with 8 nucleotides matching TRBD1. J was trimmed by 7 bases and V by 7 bases; bases with no gene match: 8. The CDR3 runs 13 residues. The germline gives CDR1 MNHEY, CDR2 SMNVEV (reference sequence). The CDR3 region is CASTDRGPSGYTF. As DNA, the CDR3 is TGTGCCAGCACAGACAGGGGCCCTTCTGGCTACACCTTC.

This clone was seen a few times. The V gene is TRBV2, the J gene TRBJ1-1; D remains ambiguous. Germline V gives CDR1 SNHLY, CDR2 FYNNEI. V was clipped by 4 bases and J by 1 base, with 7 bases between them. The CDR3 is 13 amino acids. The CDR3 DNA is TGTGCCAGCAGTGCTGGAGAGAACACTGAAGCTTTCTTT. Residues: CASSAGENTEAFF. Full variable domain (rest looked up from reference TRBV2 and TRBJ1-1): EPEVTQTPSHQVTQMGQEVILRCVPISNHLYFYWYRQILGQKVEFLVSFYNNEISEKSEIFDDQFSVERPDGSNFTLKIRSTKLEDSAMYFCASSAGENTEAFFGQGTRLTVV.

The chain is built from TRBV5-1 and TRBJ2-7, with a weak D call TRBD1 (6 bases). The germline gives CDR1 SGHRS, CDR2 YFSETQ. V lost 2 bases to trimming and J lost 5 bases, with 14 bases between them. This CDR3 has 14 amino acids. The CDR3 sequence is CASSFQGIEDEQYF. The CDR3, as DNA: TGCGCCAGCAGCTTCCAGGGGATCGAGGACGAGCAGTACTTC.

The CDR3 here is CASSPGTGVVNEQFF. The DNA for the CDR3 is TGTGCCAGCAGCCCGGGGACAGGGGTCGTCAATGAGCAGTTCTTC. The chain is built from TRBV7-7 and TRBJ2-1, with 10 bases that match TRBD1. Unmatched junction bases numbered 7, after V lost 5 bases and J lost 6 bases. The CDR3 sequence is 15 residues long. Germline CDR1 SSHAT, CDR2 FNYEAQ (reference sequence). Full variable domain (outside the CDR3, taken from reference TRBV7-7 and TRBJ2-1): GAGVSQSPRYKVTKRGQDVTLRCDPISSHATLYWYQQALGQGPEFLTYFNYEAQPDKSGLPSDRFSAERPEGSISTLTIQRTEQRDSAMYRCASSPGTGVVNEQFFGPGTRLTVL.

This chain links TRBV6-6 with TRBJ2-7; D gene ambiguous. Germline V gives CDR1 MNHNY, CDR2 SVGAGI (reference sequence). The germline V and J ends were trimmed by 0 bases and 6 bases, with 12 bases remaining between them. This CDR3 contains 14 residues. The CDR3 bases are TGTGCCAGCAGTTACTCTCCAACGTGGGGCGAGCAGTACGTC. Protein: CASSYSPTWGEQYV.

The chain couples TRBV29-1 to TRBJ2-1, with 15 bases identical to TRBD2. Germline lookup yields CDR1 SQVTM and CDR2 ANQGSEA. The CDR3 is made up of 15 amino acids. V dropped 4 bases and J dropped 8; count of bases not matched to a gene: 6. CDR3 loop: CSVGPGLAGGHEQFF. The CDR3 nucleotides read TGCAGCGTTGGCCCTGGACTAGCGGGAGGGCATGAGCAGTTCTTC.

The chain uses TRBV7-8 and TRBJ2-3, with 8 bases identical to TRBD2. The CDR3 covers 17 residues. The germline V gene has CDR1 SGHVS and CDR2 FQNEAQ. Trimming at V came to 3 bases and at J to 1 base, leaving 9 bases not matched to a gene. The CDR3 protein is CASSFGGGRPRTDTQYF. CDR3 coding DNA: TGTGCCAGCAGCTTCGGGGGCGGGAGGCCCCGCACAGATACGCAGTATTTT.

This clone was seen a few times. This chain uses TRBV9 with TRBJ2-5, with 11 bases matching TRBD2. J lost 5 bases, V lost 0 bases, and 9 bases had no gene match. This CDR3 has 17 amino acids. The germline CDR1 and CDR2 sequences are SGDLS and YYNGEE. CDR3 DNA: TGTGCCAGCAGCGTAGAGGGTAGCGGGGGGGCCCGTGAGACCCAGTACTTC. Translation gives CASSVEGSGGARETQYF. The full variable domain, with the rest looked up from reference TRBV9 and TRBJ2-5, is DSGVTQTPKHLITATGQRVTLRCSPRSGDLSVYWYQQSLDQGLQFLIQYYNGEERAKGNILERFSAQQFPDLHSELNLSSLELGDSALYFCASSVEGSGGARETQYFGPGTRLLVL.

As DNA, the CDR3 is TGTGCCAGCAGTCCCTTTGGACAGGGGCTCGGAAACACCATATATTTT. Translation: CASSPFGQGLGNTIYF. This sequence joins TRBV27 and TRBJ1-3; the match to TRBD1 covers 9 bases. The CDR3 contains 16 residues. CDR1 is MNHEY and CDR2 is SMNVEV in the germline V gene (reference sequence). Trimming at V came to 5 bases and at J to 4 bases, leaving 9 bases not matched to a gene.